Listed below are T cell receptor beta chains from one sample, sequenced in a study of T cell responses to AZD1222 COVID-19 vaccine. TCRdb's table, derived via immunoSEQ multiplex PCR, lists solely in-frame clones and lacks some. Of around 150,000 clones listed, 85% to 90% are singletons. The material was peripheral blood, obtained on day 0 of AZD1222 vaccination. The receptors originated from an adult in good health. Each CDR3 is given with its conserved first and last residue. A D gene is named only where the DNA matches it firmly. Expanded clones get a size class; other rows say once, few or many, or leave the size out.

D gene	V gene	J gene	CDR3 length	clone size	CDR3 DNA	CDR3 protein
TRBD2	TRBV4-2	TRBJ2-5	19	-	TGTGCCAGCAGCCAAGTGGCCCCTACGAGCGGGAGGGCCCCAGAGACCCAGTACTTC	CASSQVAPTSGRAPETQYF
-	TRBV6-4	TRBJ1-5	13	few	TGTGCCAGCAGTGGGACTCCAGAACAGCCCCAGCATTTT	CASSGTPEQPQHF
-	TRBV18	TRBJ1-4	13	-	TGTGCCAGCTCACCATCTTTGGGGGAAAAACTGTTTTTT	CASSPSLGEKLFF
-	TRBV29-1	TRBJ1-2	17	once	TGCAGCGTTGAAGTCATGATAGCCTCATGGAGCAACTATGGCTACACCTTC	CSVEVMIASWSNYGYTF
TRBD2	TRBV27	TRBJ2-7	16	once	TGTGCCAGCAGTCCCCGGGGGGGGCCCTTAGCCTACGAGCAGTACTTC	CASSPRGGPLAYEQYF
-	TRBV6-5	TRBJ1-1	11	-	TGTGCCAGCAGTTACGGGGTTGAAGCTTTCTTT	CASSYGVEAFF
TRBD2	TRBV3-1/TRBV3-2	TRBJ2-1	18	-	TGTGCCAGCAGCCAGAGGGTTCGGACTAGCGGGCTATACAATGAGCAGTTCTTC	CASSQRVRTSGLYNEQFF
TRBD1	TRBV5-1	TRBJ1-1	18	-	TGCGCCAGCAGGTATCCGACCCGGGACAGGGCTAAGAACACTGAAGCTTTCTTT	CASRYPTRDRAKNTEAFF
-	TRBV6-5	TRBJ1-3	16	-	TGTGCCAGCAGTTCGGGGATTCCGTACGCTGGAAACACCATATATTTT	CASSSGIPYAGNTIYF
TRBD1	TRBV13	TRBJ2-1	15	-	TGTGCCAGCAGATCCGGGACAGGGTTTGGCGGTGAGCAGTTCTTC	CASRSGTGFGGEQFF
-	TRBV14	TRBJ2-7	16	-	TGTGCCAGCAGCCAGGGGACGGGACGGAGCTTCTACGAGCAGTACTTC	CASSQGTGRSFYEQYF
TRBD2	TRBV7-9	TRBJ2-7	14	-	TGTGCCAGCAGCCCGGGGACGGGGGGCTACGAGCAGTACTTC	CASSPGTGGYEQYF
TRBD2	TRBV9	TRBJ2-1	16	-	TGTGCCAGCAGCGTAATTGATGAGCGAGGGAGGGCTGAGCAGTTCTTC	CASSVIDERGRAEQFF
-	TRBV30	TRBJ1-1	12	-	TGTGCCTGGAGTCCAGAGAACACTGAAGCTTTCTTT	CAWSPENTEAFF
-	TRBV5-4	TRBJ1-1	15	-	TGTGCCAGCAGCTTTCGTTCAGGTATGAACACTGAAGCTTTCTTT	CASSFRSGMNTEAFF
-	TRBV7-3	TRBJ2-3	13	medium-sized	TGTGCCAGCAGCTTAATATCAGGAGATACGCAGTATTTT	CASSLISGDTQYF
TRBD1	TRBV6-6	TRBJ1-2	14	-	TGTGCCAGCAGTTACTCGGGACAGGAAGATGGCTACACCTTC	CASSYSGQEDGYTF
-	TRBV5-1	TRBJ2-5	14	-	TGCGCCAGCAGCTTGAGGTCACATCAAGAGACCCAGTACTTC	CASSLRSHQETQYF